A selection of T cell receptor beta chains follows, all from one sample in a study of blood T cells in healthy people across ages. MiXCR, applied by TCRdb to the 5' RACE reads, yields one record per CDR3 protein. The sample shows approximately 350,000 distinct CDR3 sequences, about 52% of them seen only once. Material: blood. The receptors come from a man aged 60 to 75 in good health. CDR3s include the opening cysteine and the closing phenylalanine or tryptophan. A D gene is named only where the DNA matches it firmly. The listing skips clone size in some rows; elsewhere it reads once, few, many or a size class.

CDR3nt	CDR3aa	v_gene	j_gene	abundance	d_gene
TGCAGTGCTAGGCTAGCGCGAAGCACAGATACGCAGTATTTT	CSARLARSTDTQYF	TRBV20-1	TRBJ2-3	few	NA
TGTGCCAGCAGCAATTCCTATGGCTACACCTTC	CASSNSYGYTF	TRBV21-1	TRBJ1-2	NA	NA
TGCGCCAGCGGAGTGGCAGGGGACGAGCAGTACTTC	CASGVAGDEQYF	TRBV5-1	TRBJ2-7	NA	NA
TGTGCCACAGGGGGCGGGGGAGATACGCAGTATTTT	CATGGGGDTQYF	TRBV10-3	TRBJ2-3	NA	NA
TGTGCCAGCAGCCCTCGACGAGCGCCTTCCTACGAGCAGTACTTC	CASSPRRAPSYEQYF	TRBV4-2	TRBJ2-7	NA	NA
TGCAGTGCTAGACCCCGGGACAGGTCGTACAATGAGCAGTTCTTC	CSARPRDRSYNEQFF	TRBV20-1	TRBJ2-1	many	TRBD1
TGTGCCTGGAGCGGATATGAAAAACTGTTTTTT	CAWSGYEKLFF	TRBV30	TRBJ1-4	few	NA
TGCAGTGCCGCCGAGACCGTTAGCGGGACGGAGACCCAGTACTTC	CSAAETVSGTETQYF	TRBV20-1	TRBJ2-5	NA	TRBD2
TGTGCCACCAGTGATCCAGACGGACTAGGGGGAGGTGGCACAGATACGCAGTATTTT	CATSDPDGLGGGGTDTQYF	TRBV24-1	TRBJ2-3	NA	NA
TGTGCCAGCAGCTCCTCAGGAGCGTGGGAGACCCAGTACTTC	CASSSSGAWETQYF	TRBV11-2	TRBJ2-5	few	NA
TGCAGTGCTAGAGAGAATACAAAAAACATTCAGTACTTC	CSARENTKNIQYF	TRBV20-1	TRBJ2-4	NA	NA
TGTGCCAGCAGCGTAGCCCCGACAGGGCGACAAGAGACCCAGTACTTC	CASSVAPTGRQETQYF	TRBV9	TRBJ2-5	NA	TRBD1
TGCGCCAGCAGCTTGGGCAGCACTCAAGAGACCCGGTACTTC	CASSLGSTQETRYF	TRBV5-1	TRBJ2-5	NA	NA
TGTGCCAGCAGCTTAGATTTTGGGACAGGGGGCGATGGCTACACCTTC	CASSLDFGTGGDGYTF	TRBV11-2	TRBJ1-2	NA	TRBD1
TGTGCCAGCAACCTAGCGGGATTAGATAGCACAGATACGCAGTATTTT	CASNLAGLDSTDTQYF	TRBV11-3	TRBJ2-3	NA	TRBD2
TGCAGTGCTAGAGATGGGGGGGACTCTCAAGAGACCCAGTACTTC	CSARDGGDSQETQYF	TRBV20-1	TRBJ2-5	NA	TRBD2
TGTGCCAGCAGCTTGCCCCCCACAGAGACCCAGTACTTC	CASSLPPTETQYF	TRBV7-9	TRBJ2-5	many	NA
TGTGCCAGCAGCCCCACCGGAGTCGGCTGGGGCGAGCAGTACTTC	CASSPTGVGWGEQYF	TRBV28	TRBJ2-7	NA	NA
TGTGCCAGCAGCCAACCTACCGGACTAGCGGGGGTAGATGAGCAGTTCTTC	CASSQPTGLAGVDEQFF	TRBV14	TRBJ2-1	NA	TRBD2
TGTGCCAGCTCAAGTCCCGGGACTCCCTTAGCCAAAAACATTCAGTACTTC	CASSSPGTPLAKNIQYF	TRBV18	TRBJ2-4	NA	NA
TGCAGTGCTAGACCCCTAGGGGGGTTCCAAGGGACCCAGTACTTC	CSARPLGGFQGTQYF	TRBV20-1	TRBJ2-5	NA	NA
TGTGCCATCAGTGAGTCGGAGACAGGGACGAACGAGCAGTACTTC	CAISESETGTNEQYF	TRBV10-3	TRBJ2-7	NA	TRBD1
TGTGCCAGCAGTGGGTCAGGGACACAAGCTGAGCAGTTCTTC	CASSGSGTQAEQFF	TRBV25-1	TRBJ2-1	NA	NA
TGTGCCACCAGTGCGGGGACAGGGCATCAGCCCCAGCATTTT	CATSAGTGHQPQHF	TRBV24-1	TRBJ1-5	NA	TRBD1
TGCAGTGCCGAAGGGCTAAATAGCAAAAACATTCAGTACTTC	CSAEGLNSKNIQYF	TRBV20-1	TRBJ2-4	NA	NA
TGTGCCATCATGGCTAGCGGGAGCTCCTACAATGAGCAGTACTTC	CAIMASGSSYNEQYF	TRBV10-3	TRBJ2-5	NA	TRBD2
TGCAGCGTTGCTACAGGGGGGTATGGCTACACCTTC	CSVATGGYGYTF	TRBV29-1	TRBJ1-2	NA	TRBD1
TGTGCCAGCAGAGGGACAGGGAACAATGAGCAGTTCTTC	CASRGTGNNEQFF	TRBV2	TRBJ2-1	NA	TRBD1
TGTGCCAGCAGAGACGGGGCTAGCGGGGGGAGTGCAGATACGCAGTATTTT	CASRDGASGGSADTQYF	TRBV6-2/TRBV6-3	TRBJ2-3	NA	TRBD2
TGTGCCAGCAGCTTAGTCGGGAACTACAATGAGCAGTTCTTC	CASSLVGNYNEQFF	TRBV7-9	TRBJ2-1	NA	NA
TGTGCCAGCAGCTTACCCGGGACTAGCGGGCCGCAAGAGACCCAGTACTTC	CASSLPGTSGPQETQYF	TRBV7-2	TRBJ2-5	few	TRBD2
TGTGCCATCAGTGACCAGCGGGGGGGTAAAGTCCTCCCCATTCAGTACTTC	CAISDQRGGKVLPIQYF	TRBV10-3	TRBJ2-4	few	TRBD2
TGTGCCAGCAGGGCAGGCGGCGGCTACACCTTC	CASRAGGGYTF	TRBV3-1	TRBJ1-2	NA	NA
TGTGCCAGCAGTTTTTCTGGGGATCCCGGGACTAGCGGGACACAGTTCTTC	CASSFSGDPGTSGTQFF	TRBV6-5	TRBJ2-1	NA	TRBD2
TGTGCCAGCAGTAAAGAGCCCCGGGCCACCGAAAAACTGTTTTTT	CASSKEPRATEKLFF	TRBV25-1	TRBJ1-4	NA	NA
TGTGCCTGGAGTGCAGCGGGTGCCTACGAGCAGTACTTC	CAWSAAGAYEQYF	TRBV30	TRBJ2-7	NA	NA
TGCAGTGCTGAACCCACCGGACTAGCGGGGATCACCTACGAGCAGTACTTC	CSAEPTGLAGITYEQYF	TRBV20-1	TRBJ2-7	NA	TRBD2
TGTGCCAGCAGCTTGAGGGACGAGCAGTACTTC	CASSLRDEQYF	TRBV11-2	TRBJ2-7	NA	NA
TGCAGTGCCCCCGTCAGTGGCGGTAGCACAGATACGCAGTATTTT	CSAPVSGGSTDTQYF	TRBV20-1	TRBJ2-3	NA	NA
TGCAGCGGGGGCGGAGGGACGGCTGGCTACACCTTC	CSGGGGTAGYTF	TRBV29-1	TRBJ1-2	few	NA
TGTGCCAGCAGCGGACTAGCTCAAGAGACCCAGTACTTC	CASSGLAQETQYF	TRBV6-2/TRBV6-3	TRBJ2-5	NA	TRBD2
TGCAGTGCTAGTCGGGGGACTAGCGGTTACTACGAGCAGTACTTC	CSASRGTSGYYEQYF	TRBV20-1	TRBJ2-7	NA	TRBD2
TGTGCCAGCAGCACAGCCGGTGGTCGGGGACCCACGAATACGCAGTATTTT	CASSTAGGRGPTNTQYF	TRBV21-1	TRBJ2-3	few	NA